This T cell receptor beta chain was captured by sequencing in a study of blood T cell repertoires in COVID-19. Overall study context: Samples representing acute and convalescent COVID-19 were sourced from the United States, Italy and Spain. PBMCs, B-cell-depleted T cells, or T cells provided the cDNA or gDNA that made up the material.

The germline V gene has CDR1 MGHRA and CDR2 YSYEKL. The CDR3 spans 16 residues. The V and J ends lost 3 bases and 11 bases, in that order; junction bases with no gene match: 14. Methods used by the authors: Cell counts per sample came from amplifying reference gene primers. Some clones are missing from TCRdb's copy, which holds only in-frame ones; the method was immunoSEQ multiplex PCR. V, J and clone size were drawn from that table, and D and trimming were deduced from the DNA. Of over 120,000 clones detected, approximately 83% appear once; the ten largest clones hold approximately 3.9%. V usage is TRBV4-1 and J usage is TRBJ1-2; 11 nucleotides align to TRBD1. The specimen was peripheral blood. This sequence originates from a woman aged 55-75 years with acute or convalescent COVID-19. CDR3 region: CASSQIPGQGGLWYTF. CDR3 DNA: TGCGCCAGCAGCCAGATACCGGGACAGGGGGGACTTTGGTACACCTTC.